These 2 T cell receptor beta chains were all obtained from the same sample, sequenced in a study of cytomegalovirus exposure and HLA in healthy donors. Both 60 Vbeta primers and 13 Jbeta primers went into the PCR. Assay used: immunoSEQ multiplex PCR; TCRdb lists only in-frame clones, some missing. The sample has about 140,000 clones, 75% to 80% seen once; the top ten hold 3.9%. The sequencing input was PBMCs. These receptors came from a man aged 18-30 years in good health and CMV-seronegative.

V usage is TRBV6-1 and J usage is TRBJ2-7; D not resolved. V was clipped by 2 bases and J by 3 bases, with 14 bases between them. Germline V gives CDR1 MNHNS, CDR2 SASEGT. This CDR3 has 15 residues. The CDR3 is CASSESVNSVYEQYF. DNA for the CDR3: TGTGCCAGCAGTGAATCAGTCAACAGTGTCTACGAGCAGTACTTC.

This chain uses TRBV10-2 with TRBJ2-5, with 7 positions matching TRBD2. The germline CDR1 and CDR2 sequences are WSHSY and SAAADI. V lost 4 bases to trimming and J lost 2 bases; unmatched junction nucleotides: 7. The CDR3 length is 15 residues. The CDR3 region has the DNA TGCGCCAGCAGTGTTACAGGACTAGATCAAGAGACCCAGTACTTC. It yields the protein CASSVTGLDQETQYF.